This T cell receptor beta chain emerged from a study of response to subunit inactivated influenza vaccine. Study conclusions and caveats: The authors suggested that few new T cells are recruited per seasonal influenza vaccination.

TCRdb re-analysed the RT-PCR reads in MiXCR, keeping a single row per CDR3 protein. The sample holds about 520,000 distinct CDR3 sequences, roughly 27% seen once. On this clonotype: What it recognizes is unknown.

Germline CDR1 and CDR2: SGHRS and YFSETQ. This CDR3 has 14 amino acids. Trimming shortened V by 4 bases and J by 7 bases, and 15 bases separated the two germline ends. V and J are TRBV5-1 and TRBJ2-1, with D perhaps TRBD2 (5 bases). The origin of this receptor is a man aged 50 to 60 who received an inactivated influenza vaccine. This specimen consisted of CD4+ T cells sorted from PBMCs, obtained less than 6 days after vaccination. CDR3 region: CASSLRTGPNEQFF. CDR3 nucleotide sequence: TGCGCCAGCAGCCTCCGGACTGGACCTAATGAGCAGTTCTTC.